This TCR beta chain was retrieved from a study of shared clonotypes between healthy human individuals. About the research overall: A donor's plate count was three for CD4 naive and three for CD4 memory; CD8 naive had two and CD8 memory one.

Researchers divided each subset's genomic DNA evenly across several immunoSEQ plates. Using immunoSEQ multiplex PCR, the repertoire was profiled, and TCRdb retains in-frame clones only, with some absent. The sample shows roughly 2.6 million clones, more than 90% of them seen only once. Donors comprised only Caucasian adults living in Nashville, Tennessee. Points from the study as a whole: Around 5.3% of naive CD4 clonotypes were shared across a few donors.

Notes on this clone: Its antigen remains unknown.

Sequencing was done on a sample of naive CD4+ T cells sorted from blood. The subset denotes: CD45RA+ positively selected. This TCR was recovered from a man younger than 30 in good health.

The CDR3 is CAISDSLGQETQYF. CDR3 sequence (DNA): TGTGCCATCAGTGATTCCCTAGGCCAAGAGACCCAGTACTTC. This chain joins TRBV10-3 and TRBJ2-5; D not resolved. CDR1 is ENHRY, CDR2 SYGVKD, per germline. This CDR3 is built from 14 residues. The germline V and J ends were trimmed by 3 bases and 1 base, with 9 bases remaining between them.